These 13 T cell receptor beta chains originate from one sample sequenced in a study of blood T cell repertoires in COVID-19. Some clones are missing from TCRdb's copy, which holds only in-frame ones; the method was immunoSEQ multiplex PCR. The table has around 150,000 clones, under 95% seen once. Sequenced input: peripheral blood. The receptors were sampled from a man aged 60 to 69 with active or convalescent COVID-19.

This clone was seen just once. Here the CDR3 reads CASSLQGTEAFF. In DNA form, the CDR3 reads TGTGCCAGTAGTCTCCAGGGCACTGAAGCTTTCTTT. The genes are TRBV19 and TRBJ1-1, with D perhaps TRBD1 (5 bases). The V end lost 5 bases, the J end lost 4 bases, and 8 bases lay between the germline ends. Germline V gene data show CDR1 as LNHDA and CDR2 as SQIVND (reference sequence). CDR3 length equals 12 residues.

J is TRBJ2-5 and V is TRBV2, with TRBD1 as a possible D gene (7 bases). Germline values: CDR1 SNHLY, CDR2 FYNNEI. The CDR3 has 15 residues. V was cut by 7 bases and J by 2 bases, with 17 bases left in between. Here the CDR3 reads CASNGQGGPQETQYF. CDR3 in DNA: TGTGCCAGCAATGGGCAGGGGGGTCCACAAGAGACCCAGTACTTC.

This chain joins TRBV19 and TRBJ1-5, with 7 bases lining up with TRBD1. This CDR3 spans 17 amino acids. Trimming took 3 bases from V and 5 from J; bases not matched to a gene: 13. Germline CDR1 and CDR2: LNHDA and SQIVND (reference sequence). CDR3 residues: CASSMASTWRGHQPQHF. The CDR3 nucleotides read TGTGCCAGTAGTATGGCTTCGACATGGAGGGGGCATCAGCCCCAGCATTTT.

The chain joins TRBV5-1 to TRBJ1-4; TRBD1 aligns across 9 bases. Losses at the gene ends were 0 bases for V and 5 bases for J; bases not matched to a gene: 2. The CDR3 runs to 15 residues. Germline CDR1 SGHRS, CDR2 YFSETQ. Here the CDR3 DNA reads TGCGCCAGCAGCTTGGCCGGGACAGGGAATGAAAAACTGTTTTTT. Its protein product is CASSLAGTGNEKLFF.

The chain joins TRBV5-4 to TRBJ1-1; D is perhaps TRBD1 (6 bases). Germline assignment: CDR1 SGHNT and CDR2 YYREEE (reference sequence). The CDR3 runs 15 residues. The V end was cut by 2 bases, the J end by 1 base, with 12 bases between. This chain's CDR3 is CASSFPTTGNTEAFF. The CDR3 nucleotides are TGTGCCAGCAGCTTTCCGACGACAGGGAACACTGAAGCTTTCTTT.

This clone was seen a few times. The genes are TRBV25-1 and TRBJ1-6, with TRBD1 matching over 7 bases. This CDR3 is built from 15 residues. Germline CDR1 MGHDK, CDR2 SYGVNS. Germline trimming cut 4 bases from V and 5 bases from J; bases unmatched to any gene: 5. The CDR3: CASSGLTGNNSPLHF. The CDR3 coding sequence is TGTGCCAGCAGTGGCCTGACAGGGAATAATTCACCCCTCCACTTT.

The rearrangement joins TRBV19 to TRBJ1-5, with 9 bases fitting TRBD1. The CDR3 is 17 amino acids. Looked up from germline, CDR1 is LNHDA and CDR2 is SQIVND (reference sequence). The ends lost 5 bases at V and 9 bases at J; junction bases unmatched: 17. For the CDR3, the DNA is TGTGCCAGTAGTCGTTATACAGGGGGCGGGTGGAAAGGGCCCCAGCATTTT. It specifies CASSRYTGGGWKGPQHF.

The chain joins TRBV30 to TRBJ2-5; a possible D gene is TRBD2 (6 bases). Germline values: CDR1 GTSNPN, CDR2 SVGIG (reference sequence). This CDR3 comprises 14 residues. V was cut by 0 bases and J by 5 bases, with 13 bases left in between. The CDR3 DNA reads TGTGCCTGGAGTGTACTGGCGGGGTTTGAGACCCAGTACTTC. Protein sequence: CAWSVLAGFETQYF.

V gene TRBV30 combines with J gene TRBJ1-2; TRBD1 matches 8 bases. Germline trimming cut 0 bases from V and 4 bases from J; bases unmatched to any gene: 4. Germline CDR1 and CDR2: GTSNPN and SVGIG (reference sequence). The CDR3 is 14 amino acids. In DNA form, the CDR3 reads TGTGCCTGGAGTGTGGCAGGGGGCTTCTATGGCTACACCTTC. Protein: CAWSVAGGFYGYTF.

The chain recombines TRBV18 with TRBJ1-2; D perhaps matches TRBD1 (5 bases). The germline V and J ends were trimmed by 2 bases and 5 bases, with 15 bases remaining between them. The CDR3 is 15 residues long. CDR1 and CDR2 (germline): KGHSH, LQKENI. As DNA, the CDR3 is TGTGCCAGCTCACCAGGGCAGGGTCTCGATTATGGCTACACCTTC. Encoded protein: CASSPGQGLDYGYTF. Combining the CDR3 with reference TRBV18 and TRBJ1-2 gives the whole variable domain NAGVMQNPRHLVRRRGQEARLRCSPMKGHSHVYWYRQLPEEGLKFMVYLQKENIIDESGMPKERFSAEFPKEGPSILRIQQVVRGDSAAYFCASSPGQGLDYGYTFGSGTRLTVV.

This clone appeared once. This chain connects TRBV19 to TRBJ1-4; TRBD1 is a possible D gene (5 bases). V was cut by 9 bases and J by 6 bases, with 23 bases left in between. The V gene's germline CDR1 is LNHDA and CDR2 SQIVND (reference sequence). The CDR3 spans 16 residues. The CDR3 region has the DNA TGTGCCAGCCTCCGCCTAGGGCAGGGAGGGGATGAAAAACTGTTTTTT. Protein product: CASLRLGQGGDEKLFF.

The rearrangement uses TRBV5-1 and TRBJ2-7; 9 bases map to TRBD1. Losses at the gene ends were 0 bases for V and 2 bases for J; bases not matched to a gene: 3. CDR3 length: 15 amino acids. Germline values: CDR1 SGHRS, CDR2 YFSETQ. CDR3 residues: CASSLAGTGTYEQYF. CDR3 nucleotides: TGCGCCAGCAGCTTGGCCGGGACAGGGACCTACGAGCAGTACTTC.

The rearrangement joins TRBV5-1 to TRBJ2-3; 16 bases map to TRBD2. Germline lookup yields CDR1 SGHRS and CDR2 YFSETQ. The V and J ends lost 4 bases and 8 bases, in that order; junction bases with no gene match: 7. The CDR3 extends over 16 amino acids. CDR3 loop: CASSPGLAGGPGTQYF. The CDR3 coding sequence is TGCGCCAGCAGCCCGGGACTAGCGGGAGGGCCCGGTACGCAGTATTTT.